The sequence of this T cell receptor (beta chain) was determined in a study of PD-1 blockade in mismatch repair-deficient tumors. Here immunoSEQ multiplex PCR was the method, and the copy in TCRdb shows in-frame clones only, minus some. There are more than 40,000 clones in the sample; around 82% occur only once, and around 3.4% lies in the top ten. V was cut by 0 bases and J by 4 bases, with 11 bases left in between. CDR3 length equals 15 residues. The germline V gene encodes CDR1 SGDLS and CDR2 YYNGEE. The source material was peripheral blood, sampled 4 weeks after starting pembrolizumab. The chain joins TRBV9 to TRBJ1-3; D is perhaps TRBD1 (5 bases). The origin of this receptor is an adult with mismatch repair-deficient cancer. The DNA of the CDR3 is TGTGCCAGCAGCGTAGGGGAGGGGCGGGGAAACACCATATATTTT. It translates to CASSVGEGRGNTIYF.